These 11 T cell receptor beta chains share one sample of origin, sequenced in a study of blood T cells in healthy people across ages. Primed by a sample-barcoded 5' primer and a J-beta primer mix, a second PCR proceeded for about 6 to 12 cycles. TCRdb used MiXCR to reprocess the 5' RACE reads, holding one entry per CDR3 protein. The sample records hundreds of thousands of distinct CDR3 sequences, roughly 41% being singletons. Input material: blood. The source of these receptors is a man at least 80 years old in good health.

Only a few counts were recorded for this clonotype. The rearrangement links TRBV20-1 to TRBJ2-3; tentative D call: TRBD1 (6 bases). Trimming took off 1 base at V and 4 bases at J, with 9 bases between the two ends. Germline V gene sequence: CDR1 DFQATT, CDR2 SNEGSKA (reference sequence). The CDR3 consists of 13 residues. The CDR3 reads CSARGGQPDTQYF. The CDR3 region has the DNA TGCAGTGCTAGAGGGGGACAACCAGATACGCAGTATTTT.

This clonotype showed up just a few times. The chain employs TRBV4-2 and TRBJ1-1; D might be TRBD1 (5 bases). The CDR3 loop spans 15 amino acids. Germline CDR1 LGHNA, CDR2 YNFKEQ. V shed 2 bases and J shed 5 bases, with 15 bases lying between them. The CDR3 reads CASSQYEGKGTEAFF. CDR3 DNA: TGTGCCAGCAGCCAATATGAGGGAAAGGGGACTGAAGCTTTCTTT.

This clonotype was counted a few times. A much larger clone lies one base from this, so it may be a read error. The rearrangement links TRBV4-3 to TRBJ2-7; D unresolved. This CDR3 has 13 residues. Trimming took off 0 bases at V and 7 bases at J, with 10 bases between the two ends. CDR1 is LGHNA and CDR2 is YSLEER in the germline V gene. The CDR3 DNA reads TGCGCCAGCAGCCAAGAAGGGTGGGAAGAGCAGTACTTC. Protein product: CASSQEGWEEQYF.

This sequence joins TRBV7-9 and TRBJ2-5; D gene ambiguous. The CDR3 runs to 14 residues. The germline CDR1 and CDR2 sequences are SEHNR and FQNEAQ (reference sequence). Between the trimmed V and J ends, which lost 4 bases and 2 bases, there was a span of 11 bases. CDR3 protein: CASSSSEIQETQYF. The CDR3 DNA is TGTGCCAGCAGCTCCAGTGAGATTCAAGAGACCCAGTACTTC.

The chain uses TRBV6-2 or TRBV6-3 and TRBJ2-1, with a weak D call TRBD2 (5 bases). V was cut by 5 bases and J by 10 bases, with 12 bases left in between. The CDR3 is 12 amino acids. Germline values: CDR1 MNHEY, CDR2 SVGEGT. CDR3 in amino acids: CASSPSDWEQFF. The CDR3 nucleotides are TGTGCCAGCAGTCCCTCGGACTGGGAGCAGTTCTTC.

The V gene is TRBV5-1, the J gene TRBJ1-1, with TRBD1 matching over 8 bases. The germline CDR1 and CDR2 sequences are SGHRS and YFSETQ. After removal of 1 base from V and 4 bases from J, the junction contained 3 bases not matched to a gene. This CDR3 is 14 amino acids long. The CDR3 loop is CASSLIQGATEAFF. In DNA form, the CDR3 reads TGCGCCAGCAGCTTGATCCAGGGGGCCACTGAAGCTTTCTTT.

The CDR3 DNA is TGTGCCATCAGTGACCCTGACCGGAACTACAATGAGCAGTACTTC. Its protein is CAISDPDRNYNEQYF. The rearrangement links TRBV10-3 to TRBJ2-7; D call uncertain. The ends were cut back, 3 bases at V and 7 bases at J, with 19 bases in the middle. Per the germline V gene, CDR1 is ENHRY and CDR2 is SYGVKD. CDR3 length: 15 residues.

This clonotype was counted only a few times. This chain joins TRBV7-2 and TRBJ1-2; the D gene is possibly TRBD1 (6 bases). Trimming shortened V by 7 bases and J by 4 bases, and 13 bases separated the two germline ends. CDR1 is SGHTA, CDR2 FQGNSA, per germline. There are 13 residues in the CDR3. The chain's CDR3 is CASTQGRGYGYTF. As DNA, the CDR3 is TGTGCCAGCACCCAGGGGAGGGGCTATGGCTACACCTTC.

This chain connects TRBV6-2 or TRBV6-3 to TRBJ2-2, with no clear D. V was cut by 2 bases and J by 1 base, with 8 bases left in between. The CDR3 sequence is 15 residues long. Germline lookup yields CDR1 MNHEY and CDR2 SVGEGT. The CDR3 loop is CASSYLAGNTGELFF. The DNA for the CDR3 is TGTGCCAGCAGTTACCTCGCAGGGAACACCGGGGAGCTGTTTTTT.

Comment on this clonotype: A read error may be the cause here, since a much bigger clone is one base away. The V call is TRBV6-2 or TRBV6-3, the J call TRBJ2-3; D might be TRBD2 (6 bases). CDR1 MNHEY and CDR2 SVGEGT come from the germline V gene. V was pared by 1 base and J by 6 bases, with 11 bases between. The CDR3 totals 14 residues. The CDR3 DNA follows: TGTGCCAGCAGTTACTTATGGAGGGGCGATACGCAGTATTTT. Its translation: CASSYLWRGDTQYF.

The chain recombines TRBV6-5 with TRBJ2-5; D not resolved. CDR1 is MNHEY, CDR2 SVGAGI, per germline. This CDR3 has 12 residues. V dropped 6 bases and J dropped 11 bases, with 16 bases sitting between them. The CDR3 loop reads CASSIGKNEQYF. The CDR3, as DNA: TGTGCCAGCAGCATTGGGAAGAATGAGCAGTACTTC.